The 24 T cell receptor beta chains in this list originate from one sample, sequenced in a study of metastatic and nonmetastatic thyroid tumors. Until they underwent thyroid surgery, no patient had received any treatment. TCRdb reanalyzed the PCR reads with MiXCR. The table has around 21,000 clones, around 38% seen once. Sequenced material: tumor tissue. These receptors originate from a female donor with papillary thyroid cancer or a benign thyroid nodule (not recorded which). Some clones in this sample may be carry-over from other donors' samples.

This clone was picked up many times. The chain uses TRBV28 and TRBJ2-5; 11 nucleotides align to TRBD2. Trimming took 7 bases from V and 5 from J; bases not matched to a gene: 9. Germline V CDR1 and CDR2: MDHEN, SYDVKM. The CDR3 has 15 amino acids. The CDR3 region is CASTLDSGRAETQYF. The CDR3 bases are TGTGCCAGCACCCTTGATAGCGGGAGGGCGGAGACCCAGTACTTC.

The count of this clone is one. The chain recombines TRBV5-1 with TRBJ2-2, with TRBD2 matching over 10 bases. This CDR3 contains 15 residues. V shed 6 bases, J shed 2 bases, and the junction held 4 bases outside the gene matches. CDR1 is SGHRS and CDR2 is YFSETQ in the germline V gene. DNA for the CDR3: TGCGCCAGCACCTCTAGCGGGGGTAACACCGGGGAGCTGTTTTTT. Its protein product is CASTSSGGNTGELFF.

The chain carries TRBV11-2 and TRBJ1-2, with D possibly TRBD1 on 5 matching bases. Germline CDR1 and CDR2: SGHAT and FQNNGV. This CDR3 spans 15 amino acids. V was shortened by 0 bases and J by 1 base, with 9 bases between the two germline ends. Here the CDR3 reads CASSLDRGHNYGYTF. CDR3 in DNA: TGTGCCAGCAGCTTAGATCGAGGACATAACTATGGCTACACCTTC.

The V and J genes are TRBV2 and TRBJ2-1; 9 nucleotides align to TRBD2. Germline trimming cut 11 bases from V and 3 bases from J; bases unmatched to any gene: 8. The CDR3 has 14 residues. Germline CDR1 SNHLY, CDR2 FYNNEI. The CDR3: CASERGDYYNEQFF. In nucleotides, the CDR3 is TGTGCCTCCGAGCGGGGGGACTACTACAATGAGCAGTTCTTC.

This clone was found a few times. The chain links TRBV6-4 to TRBJ1-5; 8 bases fit TRBD1. The CDR3 extends over 15 amino acids. The V gene's germline CDR1 is MRHNA and CDR2 SNTAGT. Losses at the gene ends were 2 bases for V and 5 bases for J; bases not matched to a gene: 5. The CDR3 nucleotides are TGTGCCAGCAGTGACGGGACAGGAGGGGATCAGCCCCAGCATTTT. This sequence encodes CASSDGTGGDQPQHF.

The rearrangement joins TRBV20-1 to TRBJ2-1, with TRBD1 as a possible D gene (5 bases). The V gene's germline CDR1 is DFQATT and CDR2 SNEGSKA (reference sequence). This CDR3 region has 12 residues. Trimming cost V 3 bases and J 10 bases, with 13 bases left between them. CDR3 in amino acids: CSASLQGREQFF. The CDR3 region has the DNA TGCAGTGCTAGCTTGCAGGGCCGCGAGCAGTTCTTC.

The genes are TRBV9 and TRBJ1-2; the D gene is possibly TRBD1 (5 bases). The ends were cut back, 3 bases at V and 5 bases at J, with 11 bases in the middle. The CDR3 consists of 13 residues. Germline V gene data show CDR1 as SGDLS and CDR2 as YYNGEE. This CDR3 is CASSGTYLYGYTF. The CDR3 nucleotides read TGTGCCAGCAGCGGGACATACTTATATGGCTACACCTTC.

The chain carries TRBV5-1 and TRBJ1-2; the D gene is possibly TRBD1 (6 bases). The germline CDR1 and CDR2 sequences are SGHRS and YFSETQ. V lost 0 bases to trimming and J lost 7 bases, with 19 bases between them. The CDR3 has 16 amino acids. CDR3 amino acids: CASSLGTDNIWSGYTF. The CDR3 DNA reads TGCGCCAGCAGCTTGGGGACAGACAATATTTGGAGTGGCTACACCTTC.

CDR3 sequence: CASSVRDTLAETQYF. The CDR3 DNA reads TGTGCCAGCAGCGTCCGGGACACCCTCGCGGAGACCCAGTACTTC. J is TRBJ2-5 and V is TRBV3-1; tentatively, D is TRBD1 (6 bases). CDR3 length: 15 amino acids. V was clipped by 5 bases and J by 5 bases, with 18 bases between them. From germline, CDR1 is LGHDT and CDR2 YNNKEL (reference sequence).

This clone came up a few times. The chain is built from TRBV12-3 or TRBV12-4 and TRBJ2-5; tentatively, D is TRBD1 or TRBD2 (5 bases each). The CDR3 is made up of 14 amino acids. V was pared by 6 bases and J by 1 base, with 12 bases between. Here the CDR3 reads CASSVGRIQETQYF. In DNA, the CDR3 is TGTGCCAGCAGCGTGGGACGGATCCAAGAGACCCAGTACTTC.

V usage is TRBV6-5 and J usage is TRBJ2-3; D possibly corresponds to TRBD2 (6 bases). With 7 bases removed from V and 0 bases from J, the gap between germline ends came to 11 bases. The CDR3 covers 14 residues. Per germline, CDR1 MNHEY and CDR2 SVGAGI. The CDR3 nucleotides read TGTGCCAGCACTTCCGGGGGAAGCACAGATACGCAGTATTTT. Its translation: CASTSGGSTDTQYF.

This clone is termed large (0.1 to 1%). The chain is built from TRBV7-2 and TRBJ1-1, with a possible D match to TRBD1 (5 bases). The germline CDR1 and CDR2 sequences are SGHTA and FQGNSA. The CDR3 runs to 18 residues. Trimming took off 3 bases at V and 6 bases at J, with 26 bases between the two ends. DNA for the CDR3: TGTGCCAGCAGCTTTGGGGAATGGGACCGAAAAACGGGCGCTGAAGCTTTCTTT. Translating gives CASSFGEWDRKTGAEAFF.

This clone has ten or more counts. The rearrangement links TRBV28 to TRBJ1-5, with 7 bases identical to TRBD1. The CDR3 covers 16 residues. The germline gives CDR1 MDHEN, CDR2 SYDVKM. Losses at the gene ends were 5 bases for V and 0 bases for J; bases not matched to a gene: 7. The CDR3 region has the DNA TGTGCCAGCAGTCTACGACAGGGCAATAGCAATCAGCCCCAGCATTTT. This sequence encodes CASSLRQGNSNQPQHF.

The chain is built from TRBV18 and TRBJ2-2; D unresolved. There are 12 residues in the CDR3. Germline CDR1 is KGHSH and CDR2 is LQKENI. V lost 3 bases and J 5 bases, leaving 4 bases between the germline ends. CDR3 nucleotide sequence: TGTGCCAGCTCACCGAGGACCGGGGAGCTGTTTTTT. Its protein product is CASSPRTGELFF. Using reference TRBV18 and TRBJ2-2 for the parts outside the CDR3, the full variable domain is NAGVMQNPRHLVRRRGQEARLRCSPMKGHSHVYWYRQLPEEGLKFMVYLQKENIIDESGMPKERFSAEFPKEGPSILRIQQVVRGDSAAYFCASSPRTGELFFGEGSRLTVL.

This clone turned up a few times. The CDR3 nucleotides read TGTGCCAGCAGTTACTCACGGGACGGCTCCTACGAGCAGTACTTC. This codes for CASSYSRDGSYEQYF. The chain employs TRBV6-5 and TRBJ2-7; either TRBD1 or TRBD2 may fit D (5 bases each). CDR3 size: 15 residues. Trimming stripped 0 bases from V and 0 bases from J, with 9 bases between. CDR1 and CDR2 (germline): MNHEY, SVGAGI.

The rearrangement joins TRBV20-1 to TRBJ1-3; TRBD1 matches at 7 bases. With V trimmed by 1 base and J by 0 bases, 6 bases remained unmatched. Germline-derived CDR1 and CDR2 are DFQATT and SNEGSKA (reference sequence). This CDR3 comprises 16 residues. CDR3 in amino acids: CSARAQDRDSGNTIYF. DNA for the CDR3: TGCAGTGCTAGAGCCCAAGACAGGGACTCTGGAAACACCATATATTTT.

This clone was seen a few times. This rearrangement joins TRBV20-1 to TRBJ2-1; D may be TRBD1 (6 bases). V was clipped by 4 bases and J by 6 bases, with 16 bases between them. The germline V gene has CDR1 DFQATT and CDR2 SNEGSKA (reference sequence). This CDR3 is 14 amino acids long. The CDR3 protein is CSAIRDNGGNEQFF. CDR3 in DNA: TGCAGTGCTATACGGGACAACGGTGGCAATGAGCAGTTCTTC.

This clone has just a few counts. The chain uses TRBV6-2 or TRBV6-3 and TRBJ2-7; D gene unclear. The CDR3 has 14 amino acids. V was cut by 2 bases and J by 0 bases, with 8 bases left in between. CDR1 MNHEY and CDR2 SVGEGT come from the germline V gene. The CDR3 loop reads CASSYRLNSYEQYF. The CDR3 nucleotides read TGTGCCAGCAGTTACAGACTCAACTCCTACGAGCAGTACTTC.

The chain uses TRBV10-3 and TRBJ1-2; 12 bases align to TRBD1. The CDR3 has 15 residues. Unmatched junction bases numbered 10, after V lost 6 bases and J lost 8 bases. Looked up from germline, CDR1 is ENHRY and CDR2 is SYGVKD. CDR3 sequence: CAISLMGQGALGYTF. CDR3 nucleotides: TGTGCCATCAGCCTGATGGGACAGGGGGCTTTGGGCTACACCTTC.

The chain is built from TRBV11-3 and TRBJ2-1; TRBD2 matches at 10 bases. The ends lost 3 bases at V and 6 bases at J; junction bases unmatched: 2. Germline lookup yields CDR1 SGHNT and CDR2 YENEEA. This CDR3 is built from 14 residues. The CDR3 here is CASSFRTSGNEQFF. DNA for the CDR3: TGTGCCAGCAGCTTCAGGACTAGCGGCAATGAGCAGTTCTTC.

This clone was counted between two and nine times. The rearrangement links TRBV6-5 to TRBJ2-3, with 9 bases aligning to TRBD2. Germline V gene sequence: CDR1 MNHEY, CDR2 SVGAGI. This CDR3 region has 17 residues. J was trimmed by 4 bases and V by 0 bases; bases with no gene match: 8. The DNA of the CDR3 is TGTGCCAGCAGTTACTCGACAGCGGGAGGCCTATCAGATACGCAGTATTTT. Its translation is CASSYSTAGGLSDTQYF.

The J gene is TRBJ1-6, the V gene TRBV11-2, with TRBD1 identical over 8 bases. With 5 bases clipped from V and 2 bases from J, the junction kept 14 bases outside the gene matches. The germline gives CDR1 SGHAT, CDR2 FQNNGV. The CDR3 totals 19 residues. The CDR3 loop is CASSPSGTGSFTYNSPLHF. The CDR3 nucleotides read TGTGCCAGCAGCCCCTCCGGGACAGGTAGTTTCACCTATAATTCACCCCTCCACTTT.

The rearrangement links TRBV4-1 to TRBJ1-2, with D unclear. Germline loops: CDR1 MGHRA, CDR2 YSYEKL. Trimming removed 0 bases from V and 5 bases from J, with 10 bases in between. The CDR3 spans 14 residues. The CDR3 is CASSQEVRQYGYTF. The CDR3 nucleotides are TGCGCCAGCAGCCAAGAAGTACGGCAGTATGGCTACACCTTC.

This clone was counted many times. The rearrangement uses TRBV30 and TRBJ2-7; 10 bases fit TRBD2. The trim removed 2 bases at V and 4 bases at J, leaving 5 bases unmatched. The CDR3 totals 14 residues. Germline V gives CDR1 GTSNPN, CDR2 SVGIG (reference sequence). CDR3 amino acids: CAWSRLAGAYEQYF. For the CDR3, the DNA is TGTGCCTGGAGTAGGCTAGCGGGAGCGTACGAGCAGTACTTC.